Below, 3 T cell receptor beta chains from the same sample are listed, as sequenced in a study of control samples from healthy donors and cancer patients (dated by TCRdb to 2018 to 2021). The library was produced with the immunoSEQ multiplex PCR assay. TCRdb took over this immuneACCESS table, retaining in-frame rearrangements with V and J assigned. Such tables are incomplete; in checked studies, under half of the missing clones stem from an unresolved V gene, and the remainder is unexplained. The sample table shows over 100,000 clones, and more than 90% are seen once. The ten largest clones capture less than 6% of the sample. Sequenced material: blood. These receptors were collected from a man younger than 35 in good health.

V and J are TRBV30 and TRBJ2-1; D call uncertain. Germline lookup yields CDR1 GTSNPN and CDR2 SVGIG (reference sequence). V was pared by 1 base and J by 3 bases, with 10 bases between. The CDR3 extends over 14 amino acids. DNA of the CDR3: TGTGCCTGGAGTGGGTCCCGTTTCTACAATGAGCAGTTCTTC. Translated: CAWSGSRFYNEQFF.

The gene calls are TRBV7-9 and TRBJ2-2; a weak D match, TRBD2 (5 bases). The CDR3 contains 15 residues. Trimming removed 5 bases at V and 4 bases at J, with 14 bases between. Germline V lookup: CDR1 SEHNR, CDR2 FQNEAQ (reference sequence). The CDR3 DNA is TGTGCCAGCAGCCCCGGGGAGTGGCCCACCGGGGAGCTGTTTTTT. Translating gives CASSPGEWPTGELFF. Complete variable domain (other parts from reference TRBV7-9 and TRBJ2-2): DTGVSQNPRHKITKRGQNVTFRCDPISEHNRLYWYRQTLGQGPEFLTYFQNEAQLEKSRLLSDRFSAERPKGSFSTLEIQRTEQGDSAMYLCASSPGEWPTGELFFGEGSRLTVL.

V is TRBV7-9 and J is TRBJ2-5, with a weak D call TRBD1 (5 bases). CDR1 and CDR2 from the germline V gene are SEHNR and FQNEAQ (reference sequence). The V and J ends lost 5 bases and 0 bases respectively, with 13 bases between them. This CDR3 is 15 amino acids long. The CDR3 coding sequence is TGTGCCAGCAGCCCCGTACAGGATTACCAAGAGACCCAGTACTTC. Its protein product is CASSPVQDYQETQYF.